A selection of T cell receptor beta chains follows, all from one sample in a study of cytomegalovirus exposure and HLA in healthy donors. Generated by immunoSEQ multiplex PCR, the TCRdb table keeps only in-frame clones and is missing some. The sample lists 150,000 to 170,000 clones; approximately 86% were seen once. Source material: PBMCs. Receptor source: a man younger than 35 in good health and CMV-seropositive. Both conserved end residues are part of each CDR3. A D gene is named only where the DNA matches it firmly. The listing skips clone size in some rows; elsewhere it reads once, few, many or a size class.

D gene	clone size	V gene	J gene	CDR3 protein	CDR3 DNA
.	.	TRBV5-4	TRBJ1-1	CASSSALPKTTEAFF	TGTGCCAGCAGCTCTGCCCTACCTAAAACCACTGAAGCTTTCTTT
TRBD2	.	TRBV7-9	TRBJ2-5	CASSPPSSGGARQETQYF	TGTGCCAGCAGCCCACCGTCTAGCGGGGGGGCGAGGCAAGAGACCCAGTACTTC
.	.	TRBV29-1	TRBJ1-3	CSVEGGSGNTIYF	TGCAGCGTTGAAGGGGGCAGCGGAAACACCATATATTTT
TRBD1	.	TRBV7-8	TRBJ1-1	CASSKGTGVLTEAFF	TGTGCCAGCAGCAAAGGGACAGGGGTGCTCACTGAAGCTTTCTTT
.	few	TRBV19	TRBJ1-5	CASSITGYGNQPQHF	TGTGCCAGTAGTATCACAGGGTATGGCAATCAGCCCCAGCATTTT
TRBD1	.	TRBV27	TRBJ2-3	CASSAPEKGAGTQYF	TGTGCCAGCAGTGCACCAGAGAAGGGGGCGGGTACGCAGTATTTT
TRBD2	once	TRBV4-1	TRBJ2-7	CASSQDGEGRYSSYEQYF	TGCGCCAGCAGCCAAGACGGGGAGGGCAGATACAGCTCCTACGAGCAGTACTTC
.	.	TRBV6-1	TRBJ1-1	CASRDYDTMNTEAFF	TGTGCCAGCAGGGACTACGACACAATGAACACTGAAGCTTTCTTT
.	once	TRBV18	TRBJ1-1	CASSPSAGNTEAFF	TGTGCCAGCTCACCGTCCGCAGGGAACACTGAAGCTTTCTTT
.	.	TRBV6-6	TRBJ1-1	CASSRQTGITEAFF	TGTGCCAGCAGTCGCCAGACAGGAATCACTGAAGCTTTCTTT
TRBD1	.	TRBV5-4	TRBJ2-1	CASRGQGKLNEQFF	TGTGCCAGCAGGGGACAGGGTAAGTTGAATGAGCAGTTCTTC
TRBD1	few	TRBV2	TRBJ1-5	CASRRDRAANQPQHF	TGTGCCAGCAGACGAGACAGGGCGGCCAATCAGCCCCAGCATTTT
.	.	TRBV6-5	TRBJ2-5	CASSSRGFQTGETQYF	TGTGCCAGCAGTTCACGTGGTTTCCAAACCGGGGAGACCCAGTACTTC
TRBD1	.	TRBV5-6	TRBJ1-4	CASSFGTGNEKLFF	TGTGCCAGCAGCTTCGGGACAGGGAATGAAAAACTGTTTTTT
.	.	TRBV28	TRBJ2-3	CASRRDFTDTQYF	TGTGCCAGCCGGCGGGACTTCACAGATACGCAGTATTTT
TRBD2	once	TRBV13	TRBJ2-1	CASSQGGAGGPHNEQFF	TGTGCCAGCAGCCAGGGGGGAGCGGGAGGACCTCACAATGAGCAGTTCTTC
.	.	TRBV5-1	TRBJ1-2	CASRLVDLNEYGYTF	TGCGCCAGCAGACTAGTGGACTTAAACGAGTATGGCTACACCTTC
.	.	TRBV7-2	TRBJ2-3	CASSLSVGVTGGGTDTQYF	TGTGCCAGCAGCTTATCCGTTGGGGTGACAGGTGGGGGCACAGATACGCAGTATTTT
.	.	TRBV7-2	TRBJ2-1	CASRLEYGSYNEQFF	TGTGCCAGCAGATTAGAATACGGCTCCTACAATGAGCAGTTCTTC
TRBD1	.	TRBV7-7	TRBJ2-2	CASSPGQGGTGELFF	TGTGCCAGCAGCCCGGGACAGGGGGGCACCGGGGAGCTGTTTTTT
.	.	TRBV6-5	TRBJ2-5	CASTLRQEAETQYF	TGTGCCAGCACCCTGAGACAGGAGGCTGAGACCCAGTACTTC
.	.	TRBV15	TRBJ1-3	CATSRGQGSGNTIYF	TGTGCCACCAGCAGAGGTCAGGGATCTGGAAACACCATATATTTT